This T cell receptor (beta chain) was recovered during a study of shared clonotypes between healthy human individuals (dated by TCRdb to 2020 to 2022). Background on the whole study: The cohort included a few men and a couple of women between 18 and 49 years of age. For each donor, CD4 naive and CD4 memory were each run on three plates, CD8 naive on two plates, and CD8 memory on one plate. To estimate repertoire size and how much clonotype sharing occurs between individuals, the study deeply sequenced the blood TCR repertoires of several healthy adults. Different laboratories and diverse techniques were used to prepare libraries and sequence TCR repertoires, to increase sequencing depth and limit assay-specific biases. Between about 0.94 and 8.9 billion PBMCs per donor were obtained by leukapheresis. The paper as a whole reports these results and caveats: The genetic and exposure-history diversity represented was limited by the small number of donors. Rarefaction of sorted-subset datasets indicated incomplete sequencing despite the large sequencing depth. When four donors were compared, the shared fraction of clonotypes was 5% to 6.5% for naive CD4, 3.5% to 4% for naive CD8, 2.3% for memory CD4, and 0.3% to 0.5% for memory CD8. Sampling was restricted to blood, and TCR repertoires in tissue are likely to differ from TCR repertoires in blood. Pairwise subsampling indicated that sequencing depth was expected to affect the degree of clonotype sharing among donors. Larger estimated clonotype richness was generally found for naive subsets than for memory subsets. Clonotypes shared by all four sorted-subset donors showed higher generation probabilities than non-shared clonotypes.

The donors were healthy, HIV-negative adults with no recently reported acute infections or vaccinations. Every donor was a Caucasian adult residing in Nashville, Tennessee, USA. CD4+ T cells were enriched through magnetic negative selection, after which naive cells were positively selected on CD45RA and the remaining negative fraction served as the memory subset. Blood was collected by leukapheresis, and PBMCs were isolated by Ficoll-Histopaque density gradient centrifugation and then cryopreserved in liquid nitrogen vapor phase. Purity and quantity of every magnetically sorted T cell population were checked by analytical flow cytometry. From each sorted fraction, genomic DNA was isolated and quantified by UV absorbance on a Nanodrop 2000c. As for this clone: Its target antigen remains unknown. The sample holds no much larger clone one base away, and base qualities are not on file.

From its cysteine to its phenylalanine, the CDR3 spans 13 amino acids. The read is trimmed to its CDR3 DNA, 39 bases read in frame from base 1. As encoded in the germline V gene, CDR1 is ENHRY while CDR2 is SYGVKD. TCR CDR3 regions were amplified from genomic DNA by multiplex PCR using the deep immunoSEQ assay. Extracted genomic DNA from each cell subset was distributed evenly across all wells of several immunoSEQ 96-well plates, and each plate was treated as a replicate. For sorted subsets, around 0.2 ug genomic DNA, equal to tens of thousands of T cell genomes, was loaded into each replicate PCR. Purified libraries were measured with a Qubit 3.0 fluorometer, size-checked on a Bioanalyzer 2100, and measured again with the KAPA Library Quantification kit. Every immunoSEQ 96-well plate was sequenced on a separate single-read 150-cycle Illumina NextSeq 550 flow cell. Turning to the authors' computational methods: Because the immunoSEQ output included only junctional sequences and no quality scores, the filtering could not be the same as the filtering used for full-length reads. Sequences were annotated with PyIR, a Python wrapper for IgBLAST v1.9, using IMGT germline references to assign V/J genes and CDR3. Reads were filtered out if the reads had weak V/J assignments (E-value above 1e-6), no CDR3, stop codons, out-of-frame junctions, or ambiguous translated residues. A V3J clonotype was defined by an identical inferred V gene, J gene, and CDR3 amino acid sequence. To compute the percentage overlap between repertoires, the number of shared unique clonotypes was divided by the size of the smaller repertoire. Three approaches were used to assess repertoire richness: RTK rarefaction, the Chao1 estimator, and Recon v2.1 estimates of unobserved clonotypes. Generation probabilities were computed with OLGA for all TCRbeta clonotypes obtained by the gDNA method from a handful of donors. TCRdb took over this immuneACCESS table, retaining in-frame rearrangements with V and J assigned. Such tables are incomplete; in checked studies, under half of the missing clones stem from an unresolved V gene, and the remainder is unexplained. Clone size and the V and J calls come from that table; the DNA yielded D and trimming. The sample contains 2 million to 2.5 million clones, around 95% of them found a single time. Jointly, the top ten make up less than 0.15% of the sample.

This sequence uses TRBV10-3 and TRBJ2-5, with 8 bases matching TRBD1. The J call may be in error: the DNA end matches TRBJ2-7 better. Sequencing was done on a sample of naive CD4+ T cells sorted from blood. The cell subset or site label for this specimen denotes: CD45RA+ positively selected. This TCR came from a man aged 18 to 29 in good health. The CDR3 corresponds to CAINRQGNYEQYF. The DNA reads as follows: TGTGCCATCAACCGACAGGGGAACTACGAGCAGTACTTC.